This TCR beta chain was recovered during a study of blood T cell repertoires in COVID-19. Study-level background: Sample material is recorded as cDNA or gDNA derived from T cells, B-cell-depleted T cells, or PBMCs.

Per the original methods: Reference gene primer amplification yielded estimated nucleated cell counts. Method: immunoSEQ multiplex PCR; TCRdb's copy keeps in-frame clones and lacks some. The DNA gave D and trimming, while V, J and clone size come from that table. The sample has approximately 200,000 clones; 65% to 85% are singletons. Enrollees, roughly 18 to 89 years old, lived in 24 US areas. Researchers sorted participants into cohorts using their self-reported clinical history. Looked up from germline, CDR1 is SGHVS and CDR2 is FQNEAQ. The CDR3 sequence is 16 residues long. Trimming cost V 7 bases and J 7 bases; bases outside gene matches: 11.

This rearrangement joins TRBV7-8 to TRBJ1-5, with 12 bases that match TRBD1. The receptor's source is a woman in her twenties or thirties who had recovered from COVID-19. Specimen: PBMCs or T cells enriched from blood (not recorded which). The CDR3 DNA reads TGTGCCAGCACGGCGCCGGGACAGGGGGCCGGACAGCCCCAGCATTTT. Its protein product is CASTAPGQGAGQPQHF.